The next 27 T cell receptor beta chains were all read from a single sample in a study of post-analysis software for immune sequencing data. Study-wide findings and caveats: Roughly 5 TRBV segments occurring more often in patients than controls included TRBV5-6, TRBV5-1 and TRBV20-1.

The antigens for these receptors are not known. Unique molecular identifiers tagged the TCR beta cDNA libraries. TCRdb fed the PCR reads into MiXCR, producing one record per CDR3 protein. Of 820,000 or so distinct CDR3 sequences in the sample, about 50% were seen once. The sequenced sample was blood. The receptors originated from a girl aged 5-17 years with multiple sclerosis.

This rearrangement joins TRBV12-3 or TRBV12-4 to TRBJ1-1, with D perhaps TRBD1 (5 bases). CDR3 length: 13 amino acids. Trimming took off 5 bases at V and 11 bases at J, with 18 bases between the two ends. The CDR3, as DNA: TGTGCCAGCAGTGGGGGGACGGCCGACAACGCTTTCTTT. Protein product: CASSGGTADNAFF.

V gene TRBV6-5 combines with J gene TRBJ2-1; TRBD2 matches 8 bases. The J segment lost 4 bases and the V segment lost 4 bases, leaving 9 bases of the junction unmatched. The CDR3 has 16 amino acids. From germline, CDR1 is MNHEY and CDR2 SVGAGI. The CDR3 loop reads CASSSHSRGGYNEQFF. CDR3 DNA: TGTGCCAGCAGTTCACACAGCCGGGGGGGGTACAATGAGCAGTTCTTC.

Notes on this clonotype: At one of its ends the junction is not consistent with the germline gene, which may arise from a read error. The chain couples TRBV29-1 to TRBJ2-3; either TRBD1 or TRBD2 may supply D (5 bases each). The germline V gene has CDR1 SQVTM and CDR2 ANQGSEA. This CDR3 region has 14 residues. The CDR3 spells CGVGTFTSTDTQYF. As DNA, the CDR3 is TGCGGCGTCGGGACCTTTACTAGCACAGATACGCAGTATTTT.

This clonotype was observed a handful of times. CDR3 residues: CASSPRLAGFPYNEQFF. CDR3 in DNA: TGCGCCAGCAGCCCCCGTCTGGCCGGGTTTCCCTACAATGAGCAGTTCTTC. The chain is built from TRBV5-1 and TRBJ2-1, with D uncertain. The CDR3 is made up of 17 amino acids. Trimming pared 4 bases from V and 2 bases from J, leaving 19 bases between. CDR1 and CDR2 from the germline V gene are SGHRS and YFSETQ.

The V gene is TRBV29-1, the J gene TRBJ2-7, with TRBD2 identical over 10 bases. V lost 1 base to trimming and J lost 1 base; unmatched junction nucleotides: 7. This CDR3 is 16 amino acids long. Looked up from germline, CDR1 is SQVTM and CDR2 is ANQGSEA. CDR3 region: CSVEGLAGVSSYEQYF. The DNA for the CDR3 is TGCAGCGTTGAAGGCCTAGCGGGAGTGTCGTCCTACGAGCAGTACTTC.

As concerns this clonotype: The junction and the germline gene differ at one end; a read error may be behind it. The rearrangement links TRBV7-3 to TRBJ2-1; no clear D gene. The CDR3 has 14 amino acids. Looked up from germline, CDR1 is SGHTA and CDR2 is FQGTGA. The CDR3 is CASSLGGSQTEAFF. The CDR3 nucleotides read TGTGCCAGTAGCTTAGGCGGTAGCCAGACTGAAGCTTTCTTC.

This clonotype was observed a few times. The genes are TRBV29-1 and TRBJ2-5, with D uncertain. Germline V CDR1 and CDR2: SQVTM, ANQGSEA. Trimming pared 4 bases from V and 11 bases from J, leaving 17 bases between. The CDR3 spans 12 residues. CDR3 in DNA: TGCAGCGTTGGGGTGGCCCTCGAGGAGCAGTACTTC. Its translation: CSVGVALEEQYF. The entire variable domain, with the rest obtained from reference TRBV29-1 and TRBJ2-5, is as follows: SAVISQKPSRDICQRGTSLTIQCQVDSQVTMMFWYRQQPGQSLTLIATANQGSEATYESGFVIDKFPISRPNLTFSTLTVSNMSPEDSSIYLCSVGVALEEQYFGPGTRLLVL.

The chain's CDR3 is CASSLQPLGQRETQYF. The CDR3 bases are TGTGCCAGCAGCCTTCAACCTTTGGGACAGCGGGAGACCCAGTACTTC. The chain joins TRBV3-1 to TRBJ2-5; 7 bases align to TRBD1. This CDR3 is 16 amino acids long. V lost 4 bases and J lost 5; bases outside the gene matches: 13. The germline gives CDR1 LGHDT, CDR2 YNNKEL (reference sequence).

In DNA form, the CDR3 reads TGTGCCAGCAGGCTCGTAGCGGGAGGTCTCACAGATACGCAGTATTTT. It yields the protein CASRLVAGGLTDTQYF. This chain connects TRBV6-1 to TRBJ2-3; 10 bases match TRBD2. The CDR3 loop spans 16 amino acids. V was pared by 6 bases and J by 2 bases, with 8 bases of the junction left unmatched. The germline V gene encodes CDR1 MNHNS and CDR2 SASEGT.

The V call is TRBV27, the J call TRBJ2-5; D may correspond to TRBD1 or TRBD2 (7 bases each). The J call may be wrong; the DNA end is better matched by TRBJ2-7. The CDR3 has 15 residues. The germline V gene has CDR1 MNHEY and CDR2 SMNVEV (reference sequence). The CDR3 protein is CASSIVQGGLHEQYF. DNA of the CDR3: TGTGCCAGCAGTATCGTCCAGGGGGGGCTTCACGAGCAGTACTTC.

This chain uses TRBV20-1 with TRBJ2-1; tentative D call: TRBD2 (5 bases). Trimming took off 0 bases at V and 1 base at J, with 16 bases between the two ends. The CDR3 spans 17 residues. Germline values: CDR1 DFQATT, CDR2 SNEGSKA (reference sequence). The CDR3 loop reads CSAREMRAATSYNEQFF. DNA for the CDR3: TGCAGTGCTAGAGAAATGAGAGCGGCGACATCCTACAATGAGCAGTTCTTC.

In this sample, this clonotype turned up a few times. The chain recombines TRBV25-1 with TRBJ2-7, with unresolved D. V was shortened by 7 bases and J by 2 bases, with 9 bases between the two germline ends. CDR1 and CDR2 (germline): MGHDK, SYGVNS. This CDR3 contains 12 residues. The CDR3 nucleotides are TGTGCCAGCATGGGCTCGGCCTACGAGCAGTACTTC. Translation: CASMGSAYEQYF.

The CDR3 bases are TGTGCCACCAGCGGAACGGGACTAGCGGGACGGGAGACCCAGTACTTC. Translated: CATSGTGLAGRETQYF. The chain combines TRBV15 with TRBJ2-5, with 13 bases fitting TRBD2. This CDR3 contains 16 residues. Germline CDR1 LNHNV, CDR2 YYDKDF (reference sequence). J gave up 5 bases and V 5 bases, and 8 bases lay outside the gene matches.

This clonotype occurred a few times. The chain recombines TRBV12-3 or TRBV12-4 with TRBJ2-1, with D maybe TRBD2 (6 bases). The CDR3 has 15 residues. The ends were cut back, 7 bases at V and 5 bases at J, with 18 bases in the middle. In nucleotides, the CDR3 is TGTGCCAGCACCAAAGGTGGGCGGAGGGACAATGAGCAGTTCTTC. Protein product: CASTKGGRRDNEQFF.

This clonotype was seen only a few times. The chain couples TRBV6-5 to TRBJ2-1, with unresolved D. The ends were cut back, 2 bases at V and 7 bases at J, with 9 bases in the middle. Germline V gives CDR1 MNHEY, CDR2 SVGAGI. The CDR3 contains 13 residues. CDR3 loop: CASSYDGRNEQFF. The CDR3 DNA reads TGTGCCAGCAGTTACGACGGGCGGAATGAGCAGTTCTTC.

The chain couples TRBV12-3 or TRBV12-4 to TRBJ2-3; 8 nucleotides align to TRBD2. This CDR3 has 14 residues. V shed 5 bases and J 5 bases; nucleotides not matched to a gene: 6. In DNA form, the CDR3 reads TGTGCCAGCAGTCATAGCGGGATTAAAGATACGCAGTATTTT. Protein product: CASSHSGIKDTQYF.

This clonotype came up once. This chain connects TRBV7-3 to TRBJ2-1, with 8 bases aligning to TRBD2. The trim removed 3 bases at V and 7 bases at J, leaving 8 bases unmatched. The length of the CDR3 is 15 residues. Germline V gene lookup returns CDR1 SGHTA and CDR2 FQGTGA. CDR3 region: CASSFNRGGSNEQFF. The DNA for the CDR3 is TGTGCCAGCAGCTTTAATCGGGGGGGTAGTAATGAGCAGTTCTTC.

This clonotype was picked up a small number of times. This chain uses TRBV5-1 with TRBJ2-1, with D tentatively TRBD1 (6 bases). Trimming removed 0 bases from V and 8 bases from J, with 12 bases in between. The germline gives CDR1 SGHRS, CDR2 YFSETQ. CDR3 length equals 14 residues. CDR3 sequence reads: CASSLGPGDHEQFF. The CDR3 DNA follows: TGCGCCAGCAGCTTGGGGCCAGGGGATCATGAGCAGTTCTTC.

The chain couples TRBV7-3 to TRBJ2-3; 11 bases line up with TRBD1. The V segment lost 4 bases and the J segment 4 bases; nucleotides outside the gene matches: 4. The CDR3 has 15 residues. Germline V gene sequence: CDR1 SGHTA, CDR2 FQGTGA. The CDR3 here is CASSWTGGNADTQYF. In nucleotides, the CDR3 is TGTGCCAGCAGCTGGACAGGGGGCAACGCAGATACGCAGTATTTT.

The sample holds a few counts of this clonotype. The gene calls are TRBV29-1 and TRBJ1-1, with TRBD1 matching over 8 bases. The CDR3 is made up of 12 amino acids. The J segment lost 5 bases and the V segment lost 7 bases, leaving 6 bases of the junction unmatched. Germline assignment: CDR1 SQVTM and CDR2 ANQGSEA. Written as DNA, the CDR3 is TGCAGCGGCGACAGGGGAGGGACTGAAGCTTTCTTT. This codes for CSGDRGGTEAFF.

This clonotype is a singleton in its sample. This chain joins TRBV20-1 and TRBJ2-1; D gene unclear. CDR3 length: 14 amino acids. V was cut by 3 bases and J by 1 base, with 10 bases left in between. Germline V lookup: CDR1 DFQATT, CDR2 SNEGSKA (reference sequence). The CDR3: CSARSLLSYNEQFF. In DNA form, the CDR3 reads TGCAGTGCTAGGAGCCTCCTTTCCTACAATGAGCAGTTCTTC.

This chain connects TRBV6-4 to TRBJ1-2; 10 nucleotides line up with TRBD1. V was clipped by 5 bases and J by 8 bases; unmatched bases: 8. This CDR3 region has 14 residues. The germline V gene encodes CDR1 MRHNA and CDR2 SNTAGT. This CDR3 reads CASSPGQGSGGYTF. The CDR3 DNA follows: TGTGCCAGCAGTCCGGGACAGGGGAGCGGCGGCTACACCTTC.

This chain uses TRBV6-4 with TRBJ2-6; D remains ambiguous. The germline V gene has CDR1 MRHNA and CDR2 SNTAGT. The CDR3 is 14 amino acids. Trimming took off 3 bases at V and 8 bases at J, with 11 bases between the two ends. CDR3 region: CASSEFVGSNVLTF. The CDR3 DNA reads TGTGCCAGCAGTGAGTTTGTGGGGTCCAACGTCCTGACTTTC.

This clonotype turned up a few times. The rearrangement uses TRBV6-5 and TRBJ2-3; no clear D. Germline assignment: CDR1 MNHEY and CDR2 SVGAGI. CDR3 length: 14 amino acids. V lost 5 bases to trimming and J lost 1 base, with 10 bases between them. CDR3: CASSPIMGTDTQYF. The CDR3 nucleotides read TGTGCCAGCAGTCCTATCATGGGCACAGATACGCAGTATTTT.

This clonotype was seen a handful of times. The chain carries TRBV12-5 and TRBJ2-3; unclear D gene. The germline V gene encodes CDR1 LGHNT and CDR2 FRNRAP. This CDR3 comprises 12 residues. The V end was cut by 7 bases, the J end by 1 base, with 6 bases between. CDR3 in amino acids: CASAIGTDTQYF. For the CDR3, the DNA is TGTGCTAGTGCAATTGGCACAGATACGCAGTATTTT.

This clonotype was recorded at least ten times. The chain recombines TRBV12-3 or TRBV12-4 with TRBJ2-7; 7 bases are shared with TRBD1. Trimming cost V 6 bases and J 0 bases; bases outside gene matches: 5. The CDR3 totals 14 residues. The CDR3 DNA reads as TGTGCCAGCAGCCGACAGGGAAGCTCCTACGAGCAGTACTTC. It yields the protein CASSRQGSSYEQYF.

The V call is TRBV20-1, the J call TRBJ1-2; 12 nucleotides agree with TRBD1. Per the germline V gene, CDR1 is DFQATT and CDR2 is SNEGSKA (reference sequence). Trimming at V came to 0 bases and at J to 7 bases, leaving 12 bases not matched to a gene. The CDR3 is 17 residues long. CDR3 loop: CSARELPGQGALGGYTF. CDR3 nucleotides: TGCAGTGCTAGAGAACTACCGGGACAGGGGGCGCTCGGTGGCTACACCTTC.